One sample yielded the 19 T cell receptor beta chains listed below, sequenced in a study of OX40 agonist ivuxolimab in advanced cancers. Repertoires were generated with immunoSEQ multiplex PCR, while TCRdb's copy carries only in-frame clones and drops some. The data show tens of thousands of clones, with roughly nine tenths seen just once and roughly 2.6% held by the top ten. This sample comprised CD4+ or CD8+ T cells sorted from blood, obtained in a trial of the OX40 agonist ivuxolimab. Every receptor here comes from an adult with an advanced solid tumor such as melanoma, head and neck, liver or kidney cancer.

The gene calls are TRBV30 and TRBJ1-1; TRBD1 might be the D (6 bases). Trimming shortened V by 1 base and J by 1 base, and 13 bases separated the two germline ends. Germline assignment: CDR1 GTSNPN and CDR2 SVGIG (reference sequence). The CDR3 consists of 15 residues. CDR3 amino acids: CAWSGQGLGNTEAFF. The CDR3 DNA is TGTGCCTGGAGTGGCCAGGGGCTGGGGAACACTGAAGCTTTCTTT.

Only one count was recorded for this clone. This chain connects TRBV5-5 to TRBJ1-3; TRBD1 matches 8 bases. Germline V gene sequence: CDR1 SGHKS, CDR2 YYEKEE (reference sequence). Losses at the gene ends were 1 base for V and 4 bases for J; bases not matched to a gene: 4. The CDR3 contains 15 residues. The CDR3 region is CASSLLTGAGNTIYF. The DNA of the CDR3 is TGTGCCAGCAGCTTGTTGACAGGGGCAGGAAACACCATATATTTT.

J is TRBJ1-1 and V is TRBV9; D is ambiguous. The germline V gene encodes CDR1 SGDLS and CDR2 YYNGEE. The CDR3 is 14 residues long. The V end was cut by 1 base, the J end by 1 base, with 8 bases between. DNA for the CDR3: TGTGCCAGCAGCGTAACCCCAGAGAACACTGAAGCTTTCTTT. Protein product: CASSVTPENTEAFF.

V gene TRBV7-3 combines with J gene TRBJ2-3; D remains unclear. The V gene's germline CDR1 is SGHTA and CDR2 FQGTGA. This CDR3 spans 11 amino acids. Trimming stripped 6 bases from V and 1 base from J, with 2 bases between. The CDR3 DNA follows: TGTGCCAGCAGTTGCACAGATACGCAGTATTTT. Protein: CASSCTDTQYF.

This chain links TRBV19 with TRBJ1-4; D might be TRBD1 (6 bases). Germline CDR1 is LNHDA and CDR2 is SQIVND (reference sequence). V was pared by 10 bases and J by 7 bases, with 16 bases between. The CDR3 spans 13 residues. Here the CDR3 reads CATTGFGREKLFF. The DNA for the CDR3 is TGTGCCACTACAGGGTTTGGTCGTGAAAAACTGTTTTTT.

This clone was seen a single time. J is TRBJ1-2 and V is TRBV5-6; no firm D call. In germline, CDR1 is SGHDT, CDR2 YYEEEE. The CDR3 extends over 12 amino acids. The V end lost 4 bases, the J end lost 3 bases, and 7 bases lay between the germline ends. Here the CDR3 reads CASSPGDYGYTF. The CDR3 DNA follows: TGTGCCAGCAGCCCGGGAGACTATGGCTACACCTTC.

The CDR3 is CASSSQGLQETQYF. CDR3 DNA sequence: TGCGCCAGCAGCTCACAGGGGCTACAAGAGACCCAGTACTTC. This chain connects TRBV5-1 to TRBJ2-5; 7 nucleotides line up with TRBD1. The germline V gene encodes CDR1 SGHRS and CDR2 YFSETQ. The CDR3 contains 14 residues. V shed 3 bases and J 2 bases; nucleotides not matched to a gene: 4.

This chain connects TRBV5-8 to TRBJ2-3; 9 bases agree with TRBD2. The CDR3 is made up of 16 amino acids. Germline CDR1 is SGHTS and CDR2 is YDEGEE. Germline trimming cut 6 bases from V and 0 bases from J; bases unmatched to any gene: 8. This chain's CDR3 is CASIPSSGASTDTQYF. The DNA for the CDR3 is TGTGCCAGCATCCCTTCTAGCGGGGCTAGCACAGATACGCAGTATTTT.

The J gene is TRBJ1-2, the V gene TRBV5-1, with a weak D call TRBD1 (5 bases). The CDR3 length is 17 residues. Germline V gene sequence: CDR1 SGHRS, CDR2 YFSETQ. The V end lost 3 bases, the J end lost 7 bases, and 25 bases lay between the germline ends. CDR3 in DNA: TGCGCCAGCAGCTCAGGGAGACAGTCCTCCCTGTTTTCTGGCTACACCTTC. Its protein is CASSSGRQSSLFSGYTF. Full variable domain (outside the CDR3, taken from reference TRBV5-1 and TRBJ1-2): KAGVTQTPRYLIKTRGQQVTLSCSPISGHRSVSWYQQTPGQGLQFLFEYFSETQRNKGNFPGRFSGRQFSNSRSEMNVSTLELGDSALYLCASSSGRQSSLFSGYTFGSGTRLTVV.

This chain joins TRBV11-3 and TRBJ2-1, with D possibly TRBD2 on 6 matching bases. Germline loops: CDR1 SGHNT, CDR2 YENEEA. The CDR3 has 15 amino acids. Trimming cost V 1 base and J 8 bases, with 15 bases left between them. CDR3 residues: CASSLVAGSGDEQFF. CDR3 bases: TGTGCCAGCAGCTTAGTAGCCGGGAGTGGAGATGAGCAGTTCTTC.

This chain links TRBV19 with TRBJ2-4, with D possibly being TRBD1 (6 bases). CDR1 is LNHDA, CDR2 SQIVND, per germline (reference sequence). The CDR3 extends over 15 amino acids. Between the trimmed V and J ends, which lost 5 bases and 4 bases, there was a span of 15 bases. CDR3 nucleotide sequence: TGTGCCAGTAGTCCCTTGGGGGCAGGTAAAAACATTCAGTACTTC. This translates into CASSPLGAGKNIQYF.

The V and J genes are TRBV5-5 and TRBJ2-3; 9 bases are a match to TRBD1. CDR1 and CDR2 from the germline V gene are SGHKS and YYEKEE (reference sequence). The CDR3 has 16 amino acids. V gave up 3 bases and J gave up 2 bases; unmatched junction bases: 7. The CDR3 DNA is TGTGCCAGCAGCTGGGGACAGGGAGTCAACACAGATACGCAGTATTTT. This sequence encodes CASSWGQGVNTDTQYF.

This clone was detected only once. The chain links TRBV6-1 to TRBJ1-1; 8 positions match TRBD1. The CDR3 consists of 13 residues. The J segment lost 4 bases and the V segment lost 7 bases, leaving 5 bases of the junction unmatched. Germline values: CDR1 MNHNS, CDR2 SASEGT. CDR3 DNA sequence: TGTGCCAGCATACAGGGGGAAGGCACTGAAGCTTTCTTT. Translation: CASIQGEGTEAFF.

This clone was recorded once. This chain uses TRBV28 with TRBJ1-1; no firm D call. The germline CDR1 and CDR2 sequences are MDHEN and SYDVKM. The CDR3 is made up of 11 amino acids. The V and J ends lost 5 bases and 11 bases respectively, with 12 bases between them. The chain's CDR3 is CASSSYPGAFF. The CDR3 DNA follows: TGTGCCAGCAGTAGCTACCCCGGGGCTTTCTTT.

The V call is TRBV5-8, the J call TRBJ1-4, with a possible D match to TRBD1 (6 bases). V shed 9 bases and J shed 8 bases, with 23 bases lying between them. Germline assignment: CDR1 SGHTS and CDR2 YDEGEE. This CDR3 comprises 15 residues. The CDR3 nucleotides are TGTGCCATTTCCCGGGGGGGCCCCCGTTCCGAAAAACTGTTTTTT. Protein product: CAISRGGPRSEKLFF.

The CDR3 sequence: CASSPLPTGDGYTF. CDR3 in DNA: TGCGCCAGCAGCCCATTACCGACAGGGGATGGCTACACCTTC. This chain joins TRBV5-1 and TRBJ1-2; 8 bases are a match to TRBD1. In germline, CDR1 is SGHRS, CDR2 YFSETQ. After removal of 4 bases from V and 6 bases from J, the junction contained 8 bases not matched to a gene. The CDR3 covers 14 residues.

V and J are TRBV9 and TRBJ1-2; D may be TRBD1 (5 bases). Between the trimmed V and J ends, which lost 4 bases and 4 bases, there was a span of 17 bases. CDR3 length equals 15 residues. Germline V lookup: CDR1 SGDLS, CDR2 YYNGEE. This chain's CDR3 is CASSQSSTASYGYTF. The CDR3 nucleotides are TGTGCCAGCAGCCAATCATCGACAGCTTCCTATGGCTACACCTTC.

This chain joins TRBV9 and TRBJ1-2, with TRBD1 identical over 7 bases. This CDR3 has 14 residues. J lost 2 bases, V lost 7 bases, and 8 bases had no gene match. The germline V gene encodes CDR1 SGDLS and CDR2 YYNGEE. The CDR3 sequence: CASSFGGGNYGYTF. CDR3 coding DNA: TGTGCCAGCTCGTTTGGAGGGGGCAACTATGGCTACACCTTC.

J is TRBJ1-5 and V is TRBV28; D perhaps matches TRBD1 (6 bases). Germline loops: CDR1 MDHEN, CDR2 SYDVKM. CDR3 length: 15 amino acids. V lost 5 bases to trimming and J lost 8 bases, with 19 bases between them. CDR3 region: CASSPLEGVVEPQHF. For the CDR3, the DNA is TGTGCCAGCAGTCCTTTGGAGGGGGTGGTCGAGCCCCAGCATTTT.